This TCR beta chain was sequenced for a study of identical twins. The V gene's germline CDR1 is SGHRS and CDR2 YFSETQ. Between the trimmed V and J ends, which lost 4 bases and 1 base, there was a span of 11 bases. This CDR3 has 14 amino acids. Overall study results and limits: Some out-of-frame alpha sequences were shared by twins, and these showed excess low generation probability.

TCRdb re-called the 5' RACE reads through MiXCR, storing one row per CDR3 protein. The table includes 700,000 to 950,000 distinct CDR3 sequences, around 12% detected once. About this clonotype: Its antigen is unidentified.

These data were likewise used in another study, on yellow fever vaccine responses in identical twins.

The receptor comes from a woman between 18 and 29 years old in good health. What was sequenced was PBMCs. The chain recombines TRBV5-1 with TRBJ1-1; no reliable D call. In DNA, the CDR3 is TGCGCCAGCAGCCCCGTTTCGGGGAACACTGAAGCTTTCTTT. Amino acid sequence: CASSPVSGNTEAFF.